These T cell receptor beta chains were read from a single sample in a study of cytomegalovirus exposure and HLA in healthy donors. Sequenced by immunoSEQ multiplex PCR; TCRdb stores in-frame clones only, minus some. In the table there are 120,000 to 150,000 clones, roughly 80% of which are singletons. Specimen: PBMCs. The receptors derive from a man between 40 and 49 years old in good health and CMV-seropositive. The CDR3 runs from the conserved cysteine through the conserved F or W. The order of the fields is D gene, clone size, J gene, V gene, CDR3 protein, CDR3 DNA. A D gene is named only where the DNA matches it firmly. Some rows have no size entry. The others give once, few or many, or a class for an expanded clone.

d_gene: TRBD2; abundance: -; j_gene: TRBJ2-1; v_gene: TRBV7-2; CDR3aa: CASSLWTSGNNEQFF; CDR3nt: TGTGCCAGCAGCTTATGGACTAGCGGGAACAATGAGCAGTTCTTC
d_gene: TRBD1; abundance: -; j_gene: TRBJ2-4; v_gene: TRBV11-3; CDR3aa: CASSSTGTGVYF; CDR3nt: TGTGCCAGCAGTTCTACCGGGACAGGGGTGTACTTC
d_gene: TRBD1; abundance: -; j_gene: TRBJ1-1; v_gene: TRBV7-9; CDR3aa: CSSSSRQGQGEAFF; CDR3nt: TGTTCCAGCAGCTCCCGACAGGGGCAAGGTGAAGCTTTCTTT
d_gene: TRBD1; abundance: -; j_gene: TRBJ1-4; v_gene: TRBV9; CDR3aa: CASSVDRGTNEKLFF; CDR3nt: TGTGCCAGCAGCGTAGACAGGGGCACTAATGAAAAACTGTTTTTT
d_gene: -; abundance: -; j_gene: TRBJ1-1; v_gene: TRBV6-5; CDR3aa: CASSYSGGMNTEAFF; CDR3nt: TGTGCCAGCAGTTACTCGGGAGGCATGAACACTGAAGCTTTCTTT
d_gene: -; abundance: -; j_gene: TRBJ1-1; v_gene: TRBV4-2; CDR3aa: CASSQRLSTNTEAFF; CDR3nt: TGTGCCAGCAGCCAGAGACTGAGTACGAACACTGAAGCTTTCTTT
d_gene: TRBD2; abundance: few; j_gene: TRBJ2-7; v_gene: TRBV11-3; CDR3aa: CASSLGGYGTSGTYEQYF; CDR3nt: TGTGCCAGCAGCTTAGGTGGGTACGGGACTAGCGGCACCTACGAGCAGTACTTC
d_gene: TRBD1; abundance: -; j_gene: TRBJ2-2; v_gene: TRBV19; CDR3aa: CASNTWTGLPPGELFF; CDR3nt: TGTGCCAGTAACACCTGGACAGGTCTTCCCCCCGGGGAGCTGTTTTTT
d_gene: -; abundance: few; j_gene: TRBJ2-3; v_gene: TRBV9; CDR3aa: CASSVASDTDTQYF; CDR3nt: TGTGCCAGCAGCGTAGCCTCAGACACAGATACGCAGTATTTT
d_gene: -; abundance: -; j_gene: TRBJ1-3; v_gene: TRBV6-1; CDR3aa: CASSEAGQFIYF; CDR3nt: TGTGCCAGCAGTGAAGCGGGACAATTCATATATTTT
d_gene: -; abundance: few; j_gene: TRBJ1-5; v_gene: TRBV28; CDR3aa: CATRSDNSLAGSQHF; CDR3nt: TGTGCCACTAGATCGGACAATTCACTAGCTGGGTCCCAGCATTTT
d_gene: TRBD1; abundance: few; j_gene: TRBJ2-2; v_gene: TRBV19; CDR3aa: CASLGTGSGWPYTGELFF; CDR3nt: TGTGCCAGTCTGGGGACAGGGTCTGGGTGGCCCTACACCGGGGAGCTGTTTTTT
d_gene: -; abundance: -; j_gene: TRBJ1-1; v_gene: TRBV7-3; CDR3aa: CASSREGQMNTEAFF; CDR3nt: TGTGCCAGCAGCCGAGAGGGCCAAATGAACACTGAAGCTTTCTTT
d_gene: -; abundance: few; j_gene: TRBJ2-3; v_gene: TRBV7-9; CDR3aa: CASSDPGGFWIGADTQYF; CDR3nt: TGTGCCAGCAGCGACCCAGGGGGGTTTTGGATAGGGGCAGATACGCAGTATTTT
d_gene: -; abundance: -; j_gene: TRBJ1-5; v_gene: TRBV30; CDR3aa: CAWTRTAGQPQHF; CDR3nt: TGTGCCTGGACCCGGACAGCAGGACAGCCCCAGCATTTT
d_gene: -; abundance: -; j_gene: TRBJ1-1; v_gene: TRBV18; CDR3aa: CASSPPSGQKSTEAFF; CDR3nt: TGTGCCAGCTCACCACCGTCAGGGCAAAAGAGCACTGAAGCTTTCTTT
d_gene: -; abundance: -; j_gene: TRBJ1-6; v_gene: TRBV5-1; CDR3aa: CASSRTADNSPLHF; CDR3nt: TGCGCCAGCAGTAGGACAGCGGATAATTCACCCCTCCACTTT
d_gene: TRBD2; abundance: once; j_gene: TRBJ2-2; v_gene: TRBV7-9; CDR3aa: CASSPIGGGTGELFF; CDR3nt: TGTGCCAGCAGCCCAATAGGCGGGGGCACCGGGGAGCTGTTTTTT
d_gene: -; abundance: -; j_gene: TRBJ2-5; v_gene: TRBV18; CDR3aa: CASSPPRSPLGETQYF; CDR3nt: TGTGCCAGCTCACCACCTCGGTCCCCCCTCGGAGAGACCCAGTACTTC
d_gene: TRBD1; abundance: -; j_gene: TRBJ2-7; v_gene: TRBV5-1; CDR3aa: CASRDRGRVDEQYF; CDR3nt: TGCGCCAGCAGGGACAGGGGGCGCGTCGACGAGCAGTACTTC
d_gene: TRBD2; abundance: -; j_gene: TRBJ2-2; v_gene: TRBV7-3; CDR3aa: CASSLKAGTNTGELFF; CDR3nt: TGTGCCAGCAGCTTAAAAGCGGGAACGAACACCGGGGAGCTGTTTTTT
d_gene: -; abundance: -; j_gene: TRBJ1-1; v_gene: TRBV5-6; CDR3aa: CASSAYLGGTEAFF; CDR3nt: TGTGCCAGCAGCGCCTACCTGGGGGGGACTGAAGCTTTCTTT
d_gene: -; abundance: -; j_gene: TRBJ2-1; v_gene: TRBV30; CDR3aa: CAWSVWPYSYNEQFF; CDR3nt: TGTGCCTGGAGTGTATGGCCGTATTCCTACAATGAGCAGTTCTTC
d_gene: -; abundance: -; j_gene: TRBJ2-7; v_gene: TRBV19; CDR3aa: CASSWTVSTYEQYF; CDR3nt: TGTGCCAGTAGTTGGACTGTCTCCACCTACGAGCAGTACTTC